These 25 T cell receptor beta chains originate from one sample sequenced in a study of cytomegalovirus exposure and HLA in healthy donors. The PCR had 60 Vbeta and 13 Jbeta primers. TCRdb's copy holds only in-frame clones and misses some; the assay was immunoSEQ multiplex PCR. Among around 170,000 clones, around 77% were seen once, and the ten largest hold approximately 2.5%. The source material was PBMCs. Receptors originate from a man in his 60s in good health and CMV-seronegative.

The chain employs TRBV5-1 and TRBJ1-2, with 9 bases fitting TRBD1. This CDR3 has 16 residues. The J segment lost 4 bases and the V segment lost 4 bases, leaving 11 bases of the junction unmatched. CDR1 and CDR2 from the germline V gene are SGHRS and YFSETQ. The CDR3 DNA sequence: TGCGCCAGCAGCCCGGAGTGGGACAGGGTTGGCTATGGCTACACCTTC. This sequence encodes CASSPEWDRVGYGYTF.

Only one count was recorded for this clone. V gene TRBV11-2 combines with J gene TRBJ2-7, with D possibly being TRBD2 (6 bases). The V gene's germline CDR1 is SGHAT and CDR2 FQNNGV. The CDR3 length is 15 residues. The V and J ends lost 3 bases and 3 bases respectively, with 15 bases between them. CDR3 sequence: CASSLMDYAGYEQYF. CDR3 bases: TGTGCCAGCAGCTTGATGGACTATGCGGGCTACGAGCAGTACTTC.

This chain connects TRBV7-2 to TRBJ2-7, with 7 bases matching TRBD2. The V segment lost 1 base and the J segment 2 bases; nucleotides outside the gene matches: 2. CDR3 length: 14 residues. The germline CDR1 and CDR2 sequences are SGHTA and FQGNSA. The DNA of the CDR3 is TGTGCCAGCAGCTTAGAAGCGGGACCCTACGAGCAGTACTTC. Translation: CASSLEAGPYEQYF.

The chain recombines TRBV10-2 with TRBJ2-7; 11 bases are shared with TRBD2. This CDR3 is built from 17 residues. Germline V CDR1 and CDR2: WSHSY, SAAADI. With 2 bases clipped from V and 3 bases from J, the junction kept 9 bases outside the gene matches. CDR3 amino acids: CASSEPTLAGVIYEQYF. In DNA form, the CDR3 reads TGCGCCAGCAGTGAGCCTACACTAGCGGGAGTAATCTACGAGCAGTACTTC.

The V gene is TRBV19, the J gene TRBJ2-7; D may be TRBD1 (5 bases). Trimming took 4 bases from V and 4 from J, leaving 8 bases between them. The germline gives CDR1 LNHDA, CDR2 SQIVND (reference sequence). The CDR3 contains 12 residues. The CDR3 sequence: CASSKSGYEQYF. CDR3 DNA sequence: TGTGCCAGTAGTAAATCAGGGTACGAGCAGTACTTC.

The J gene is TRBJ1-3, the V gene TRBV10-3; D might be TRBD1 (5 bases). The ends were cut back, 7 bases at V and 8 bases at J, with 9 bases in the middle. Germline V gene lookup returns CDR1 ENHRY and CDR2 SYGVKD. The CDR3 contains 11 residues. The CDR3 DNA follows: TGTGCCATCACAGGGTTGGACACCATATATTTT. Encoded protein: CAITGLDTIYF.

This clone was seen once. The V call is TRBV7-2, the J call TRBJ2-1; 7 bases line up with TRBD1. J gave up 9 bases and V 2 bases, and 13 bases lay outside the gene matches. The CDR3 is made up of 16 amino acids. Germline CDR1 is SGHTA and CDR2 is FQGNSA. CDR3 in amino acids: CASSLQGGEGLGEQFF. The CDR3, as DNA: TGTGCCAGCAGCTTACAAGGGGGCGAGGGTTTGGGTGAGCAGTTCTTC.

The rearrangement joins TRBV5-1 to TRBJ2-1; 10 positions agree with TRBD2. The CDR3 consists of 16 residues. Germline lookup yields CDR1 SGHRS and CDR2 YFSETQ. V dropped 0 bases and J dropped 3; count of bases not matched to a gene: 3. This CDR3 reads CASSLGGLANYNEQFF. The CDR3 bases are TGCGCCAGCAGCTTGGGGGGACTAGCGAACTACAATGAGCAGTTCTTC.

J is TRBJ1-2 and V is TRBV4-2; 7 bases fit TRBD1. J gave up 5 bases and V 6 bases, and 6 bases lay outside the gene matches. The V gene's germline CDR1 is LGHNA and CDR2 YNFKEQ. This CDR3 contains 13 residues. The CDR3: CASSRDRTYGYTF. The CDR3 nucleotides read TGTGCCAGCAGTCGGGACAGAACATATGGCTACACCTTC.

In its sample, this clone was seen once. V usage is TRBV28 and J usage is TRBJ2-1; no reliable D call. This CDR3 spans 12 amino acids. Germline assignment: CDR1 MDHEN and CDR2 SYDVKM. With 5 bases removed from V and 3 bases from J, the gap between germline ends came to 5 bases. The CDR3 protein is CASSTNYNEQFF. The DNA for the CDR3 is TGTGCCAGCAGTACAAACTACAATGAGCAGTTCTTC.

This clone was observed a few times. The rearrangement links TRBV5-4 to TRBJ2-5; tentatively, D is TRBD2 (6 bases). In germline, CDR1 is SGHNT, CDR2 YYREEE (reference sequence). The CDR3 is 14 amino acids. Deletions cut 4 bases from V and 7 bases from J, with 17 bases between. Written as DNA, the CDR3 is TGTGCCAGCAGCGTGTACCGGGACTCCGGGACCCAGTACTTC. Translation: CASSVYRDSGTQYF.

The chain has TRBV6-5 and TRBJ2-5; D is undetermined. V lost 5 bases, J lost 2 bases, and 12 bases lay in between. From germline, CDR1 is MNHEY and CDR2 SVGAGI. The CDR3 covers 14 residues. The CDR3 loop is CASSKSGQQETQYF. In nucleotides, the CDR3 is TGTGCCAGCAGTAAGTCAGGCCAACAAGAGACCCAGTACTTC.

The genes are TRBV5-5 and TRBJ1-4; TRBD1 is a possible D gene (6 bases). This CDR3 comprises 14 residues. CDR1 is SGHKS, CDR2 YYEKEE, per germline (reference sequence). V was shortened by 3 bases and J by 8 bases, with 14 bases between the two germline ends. CDR3 in amino acids: CASSSGHLGEKLFF. The CDR3 nucleotides are TGTGCCAGCAGCTCGGGACACCTGGGAGAAAAACTGTTTTTT.

The J gene is TRBJ1-5, the V gene TRBV28; a possible D gene is TRBD1 (5 bases). The CDR3 is made up of 14 amino acids. Germline loops: CDR1 MDHEN, CDR2 SYDVKM. The V gene lost 6 bases and the J gene lost 1 base, with 10 bases spanning the gap. The CDR3, as DNA: TGTGCCAGCAGCGCGGGACGGAGCAATCAGCCCCAGCATTTT. This translates into CASSAGRSNQPQHF. Looking up the rest from reference TRBV28 and TRBJ1-5 gives the full variable domain: DVKVTQSSRYLVKRTGEKVFLECVQDMDHENMFWYRQDPGLGLRLIYFSYDVKMKEKGDIPEGYSVSREKKERFSLILESASTNQTSMYLCASSAGRSNQPQHFGDGTRLSIL.

This chain links TRBV5-1 with TRBJ2-5; a weak D match, TRBD2 (6 bases). The end of the DNA fits TRBJ2-7 better, so the J call may be wrong. Germline CDR1 and CDR2: SGHRS and YFSETQ. CDR3 length: 13 residues. CDR3 DNA: TGCGCCAGCAGCTTGGGGCGGGACTACGAGCAGTACTTC. Its translation is CASSLGRDYEQYF.

This chain joins TRBV7-9 and TRBJ1-1; D is possibly TRBD1 (6 bases). Trimming removed 5 bases from V and 0 bases from J, with 16 bases in between. Looked up from germline, CDR1 is SEHNR and CDR2 is FQNEAQ (reference sequence). The CDR3 has 16 residues. CDR3 protein: CASSDIGQSMNTEAFF. The CDR3 DNA sequence: TGTGCCAGCAGCGACATAGGACAGAGCATGAACACTGAAGCTTTCTTT.

This clone was seen a few times. The chain employs TRBV11-2 and TRBJ2-7; maybe TRBD2 (6 bases). The CDR3 loop spans 14 amino acids. Germline CDR1 SGHAT, CDR2 FQNNGV. The germline V and J ends were trimmed by 0 bases and 4 bases, with 10 bases remaining between them. The CDR3 nucleotides are TGTGCCAGCAGCTTAGAGATCGGGGGATACGAGCAGTACTTC. Translated: CASSLEIGGYEQYF.

This chain uses TRBV5-4 with TRBJ2-7; TRBD2 aligns across 8 bases. In germline, CDR1 is SGHNT, CDR2 YYREEE (reference sequence). J was trimmed by 3 bases and V by 3 bases; bases with no gene match: 8. This CDR3 has 15 amino acids. As DNA, the CDR3 is TGTGCCAGCAGCTCCGGGGGGGGAGGGGGCTACGAGCAGTACTTC. This translates into CASSSGGGGGYEQYF.

V is TRBV5-1 and J is TRBJ2-7; 8 nucleotides line up with TRBD2. The CDR3 loop spans 14 amino acids. Germline CDR1 reads SGHRS; CDR2 reads YFSETQ. J was trimmed by 5 bases and V by 4 bases; bases with no gene match: 8. The chain's CDR3 is CASSPTGGSHEQYF. The CDR3, as DNA: TGCGCCAGCAGCCCCACGGGAGGGTCCCACGAGCAGTACTTC.

The chain joins TRBV5-5 to TRBJ1-2; the match to TRBD1 covers 9 bases. Germline assignment: CDR1 SGHKS and CDR2 YYEKEE (reference sequence). V dropped 3 bases and J dropped 7; count of bases not matched to a gene: 13. The CDR3 is made up of 16 amino acids. The CDR3 nucleotides read TGTGCCAGCAGCTCGTTAATACAGGGGGCTTACGCTGGCTACACCTTC. Its protein is CASSSLIQGAYAGYTF.

The chain is built from TRBV5-1 and TRBJ2-7; 12 bases map to TRBD2. Germline V gives CDR1 SGHRS, CDR2 YFSETQ. Trimming removed 0 bases from V and 0 bases from J; junction bases left unmatched: 4. The CDR3 loop spans 17 amino acids. The CDR3 DNA is TGCGCCAGCAGCTTGGGACTAGCGGGGGTAAGCTCCTACGAGCAGTACTTC. Encoded protein: CASSLGLAGVSSYEQYF.

The V call is TRBV5-1, the J call TRBJ2-7; D is unresolved. This CDR3 spans 15 amino acids. V was cut by 0 bases and J by 4 bases, with 14 bases left in between. Germline V CDR1 and CDR2: SGHRS, YFSETQ. This CDR3 is CASSLERSSTYEQYF. The CDR3 nucleotides read TGCGCCAGCAGCTTGGAACGTTCGAGCACTTACGAGCAGTACTTC.

This clone was found once. This chain uses TRBV25-1 with TRBJ2-3; 8 positions agree with TRBD2. Germline loops: CDR1 MGHDK, CDR2 SYGVNS. The V and J ends lost 1 base and 4 bases, in that order; junction bases with no gene match: 13. CDR3 length: 18 residues. The CDR3 DNA follows: TGTGCCAGCAGTGAATTACGGGGGGGGATTATCCGGTCAGATACGCAGTATTTT. Translation gives CASSELRGGIIRSDTQYF. Filled out from reference TRBV25-1 and TRBJ2-3, the complete variable domain reads EADIYQTPRYLVIGTGKKITLECSQTMGHDKMYWYQQDPGMELHLIHYSYGVNSTEKGDLSSESTVSRIRTEHFPLTLESARPSHTSQYLCASSELRGGIIRSDTQYFGPGTRLTVL.

The J gene is TRBJ2-7, the V gene TRBV11-3; possible D gene TRBD2, 5 bases. Germline lookup yields CDR1 SGHNT and CDR2 YENEEA. This CDR3 spans 14 amino acids. Trimming left V 2 bases short and J 0 bases short, with 8 bases between. CDR3 in amino acids: CASSLNAGSYEQYF. CDR3 bases: TGTGCCAGCAGCTTAAACGCGGGCTCCTACGAGCAGTACTTC.

The chain carries TRBV10-1 and TRBJ2-3; 8 bases match TRBD2. Losses at the gene ends were 5 bases for V and 3 bases for J; bases not matched to a gene: 10. Germline V gene sequence: CDR1 WNHNN, CDR2 SYGVQD (reference sequence). The CDR3 sequence is 16 residues long. The CDR3 bases are TGCGCCAGCAGTCCGTCCGGGGGGGCCGGAACAGATACGCAGTATTTT. It specifies CASSPSGGAGTDTQYF.